Described below is a single T cell receptor (beta chain) sequence and its context. In germline, CDR1 is SGHRS, CDR2 YFSETQ. Trimming took off 0 bases at V and 12 bases at J, with 16 bases between the two ends. The CDR3 has 13 residues. The authors split each subset's genomic DNA evenly across several immunoSEQ plates. Profiled with immunoSEQ multiplex PCR; TCRdb holds only in-frame clones, not every one. The table lists a few million clones, less than 95% of them singletons, with roughly 0.34% in the top ten. The data were taken from a study of shared clonotypes between healthy human individuals. The sequence derives from a man in his late teens or twenties in good health. Some clones in this sample may be carry-over from other donors' samples. V and J are TRBV5-1 and TRBJ2-7; no clear D. Sequenced material: naive CD4+ T cells from PBMCs. Sample subset: CD45RA+ positively selected. Written as DNA, the CDR3 is TGCGCCAGCAGCTTGGAAGTTGGACGTTCGGGGTACTTC. It translates to CASSLEVGRSGYF.